This TCR beta chain was obtained from a study of response to subunit inactivated influenza vaccine. Germline V gene data show CDR1 as SGHTA and CDR2 as FQGNSA. V dropped 5 bases and J dropped 4; count of bases not matched to a gene: 10. This CDR3 has 16 residues. MiXCR, applied by TCRdb to the RT-PCR reads, yields one record per CDR3 protein. The data contain about 700,000 distinct CDR3 sequences, around 16% of them singletons. The input for sequencing was PBMCs from blood, taken roughly 12 days after vaccination. This sequence was found in a man in his fifties who received an inactivated influenza vaccine. This chain uses TRBV7-2 with TRBJ2-4; 8 bases match TRBD2. This CDR3 is CASSLPAGVFKNIQYF. The CDR3 DNA follows: TGTGCCAGCAGCCTTCCAGCGGGAGTCTTTAAAAACATTCAGTACTTC.